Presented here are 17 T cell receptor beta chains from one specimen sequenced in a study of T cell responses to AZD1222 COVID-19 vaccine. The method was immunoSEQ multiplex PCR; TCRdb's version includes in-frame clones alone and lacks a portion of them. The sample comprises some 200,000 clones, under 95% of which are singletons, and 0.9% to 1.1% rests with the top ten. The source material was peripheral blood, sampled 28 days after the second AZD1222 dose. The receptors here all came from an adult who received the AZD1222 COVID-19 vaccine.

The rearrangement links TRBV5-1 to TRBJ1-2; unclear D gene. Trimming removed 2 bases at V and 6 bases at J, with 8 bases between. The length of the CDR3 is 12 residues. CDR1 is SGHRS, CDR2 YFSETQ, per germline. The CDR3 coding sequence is TGCGCCAGCAGCTTCTACGCGGATGGCTACACCTTC. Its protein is CASSFYADGYTF.

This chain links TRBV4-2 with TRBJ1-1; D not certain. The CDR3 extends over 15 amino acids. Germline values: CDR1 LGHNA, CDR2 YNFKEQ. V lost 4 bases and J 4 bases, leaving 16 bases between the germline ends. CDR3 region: CASSPRAASFTEAFF. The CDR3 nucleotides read TGTGCCAGCAGCCCGAGGGCAGCCTCATTCACTGAAGCTTTCTTT.

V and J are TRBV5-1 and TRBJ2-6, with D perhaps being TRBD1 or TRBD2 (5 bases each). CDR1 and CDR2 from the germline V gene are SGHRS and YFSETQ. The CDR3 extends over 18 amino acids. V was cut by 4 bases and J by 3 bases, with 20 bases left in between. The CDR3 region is CASSQSPGSTDGANVLTF. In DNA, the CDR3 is TGCGCCAGCAGCCAAAGTCCAGGGAGCACAGATGGGGCCAACGTCCTGACTTTC.

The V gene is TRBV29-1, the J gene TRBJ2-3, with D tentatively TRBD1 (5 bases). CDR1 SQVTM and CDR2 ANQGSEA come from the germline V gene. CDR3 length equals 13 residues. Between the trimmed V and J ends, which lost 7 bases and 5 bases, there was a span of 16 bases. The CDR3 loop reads CSGGPRFGDTQYF. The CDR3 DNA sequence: TGCAGCGGGGGCCCAAGGTTCGGAGATACGCAGTATTTT.

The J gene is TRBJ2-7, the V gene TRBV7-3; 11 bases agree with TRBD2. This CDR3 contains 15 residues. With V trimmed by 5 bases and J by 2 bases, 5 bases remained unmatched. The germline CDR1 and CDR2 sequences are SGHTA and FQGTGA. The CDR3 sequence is CASSPLAGGPYEQYF. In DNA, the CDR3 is TGTGCCAGCAGCCCGCTAGCGGGGGGTCCCTACGAGCAGTACTTC.

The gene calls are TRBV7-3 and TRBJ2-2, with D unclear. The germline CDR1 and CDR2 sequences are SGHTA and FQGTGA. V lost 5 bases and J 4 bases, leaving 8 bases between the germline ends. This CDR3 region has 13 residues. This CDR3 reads CASSPLSTGELFF. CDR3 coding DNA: TGTGCCAGCAGCCCCTTAAGCACCGGGGAGCTGTTTTTT.

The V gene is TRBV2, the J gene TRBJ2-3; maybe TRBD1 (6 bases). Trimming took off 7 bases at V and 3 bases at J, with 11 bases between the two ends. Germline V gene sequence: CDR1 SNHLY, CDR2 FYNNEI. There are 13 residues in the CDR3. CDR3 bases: TGTGCCAGCAAGCAGGGGTGGACAGATACGCAGTATTTT. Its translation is CASKQGWTDTQYF.

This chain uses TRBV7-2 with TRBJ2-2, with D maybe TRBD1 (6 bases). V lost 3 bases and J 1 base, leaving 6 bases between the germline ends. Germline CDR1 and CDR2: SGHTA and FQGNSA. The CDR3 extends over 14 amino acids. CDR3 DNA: TGTGCCAGCAGCTTGGACAGGAACACCGGGGAGCTGTTTTTT. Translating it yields CASSLDRNTGELFF.

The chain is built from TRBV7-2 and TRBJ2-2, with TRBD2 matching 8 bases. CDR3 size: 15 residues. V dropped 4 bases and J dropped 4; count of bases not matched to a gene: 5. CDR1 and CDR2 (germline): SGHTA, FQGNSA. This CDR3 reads CASSSGGPGTGELFF. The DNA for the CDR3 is TGTGCCAGCAGCTCGGGGGGGCCGGGCACCGGGGAGCTGTTTTTT.

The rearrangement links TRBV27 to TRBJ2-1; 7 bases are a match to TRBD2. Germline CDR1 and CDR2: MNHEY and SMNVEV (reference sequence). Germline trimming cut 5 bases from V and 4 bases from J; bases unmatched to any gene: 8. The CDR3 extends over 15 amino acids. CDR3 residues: CASSPRRGSYNEQFF. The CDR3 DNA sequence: TGTGCCAGCAGTCCGCGGCGGGGGTCGTACAATGAGCAGTTCTTC.

CDR3 coding DNA: TGTGCCAGCAGCCCCGGGCCAAGCGAGACCCAGTACTTC. Residues: CASSPGPSETQYF. V usage is TRBV3-1 (or the pseudogene TRBV3-2) and J usage is TRBJ2-5; D gene uncertain. The CDR3 is 13 residues long. Trimming took off 4 bases at V and 5 bases at J, with 11 bases between the two ends. Germline V gives CDR1 LGHDT, CDR2 YNNKEL (reference sequence).

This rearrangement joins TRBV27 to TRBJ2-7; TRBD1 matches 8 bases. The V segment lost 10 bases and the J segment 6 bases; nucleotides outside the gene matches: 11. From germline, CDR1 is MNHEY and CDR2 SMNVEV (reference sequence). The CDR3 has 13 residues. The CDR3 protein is CATSNRGFGEQYF. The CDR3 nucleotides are TGTGCCACCAGCAACAGGGGGTTTGGCGAGCAGTACTTC.

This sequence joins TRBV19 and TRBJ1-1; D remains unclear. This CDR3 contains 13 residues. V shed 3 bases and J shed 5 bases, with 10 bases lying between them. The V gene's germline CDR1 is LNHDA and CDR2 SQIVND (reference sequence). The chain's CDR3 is CASSMGSWTEAFF. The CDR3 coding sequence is TGTGCCAGTAGTATGGGGTCATGGACTGAAGCTTTCTTT.

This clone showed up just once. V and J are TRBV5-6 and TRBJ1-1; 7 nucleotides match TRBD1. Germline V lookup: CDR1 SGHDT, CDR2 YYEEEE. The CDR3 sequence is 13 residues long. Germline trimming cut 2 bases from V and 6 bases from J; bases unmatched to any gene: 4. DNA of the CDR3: TGTGCCAGCAGCTTCCCTCAGGGGGCTGAAGCTTTCTTT. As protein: CASSFPQGAEAFF.

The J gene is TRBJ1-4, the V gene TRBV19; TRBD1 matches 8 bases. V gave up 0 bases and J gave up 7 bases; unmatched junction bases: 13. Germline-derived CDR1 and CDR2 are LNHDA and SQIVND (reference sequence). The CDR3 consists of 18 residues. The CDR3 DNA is TGTGCCAGTAGTATAGAACGGACAGGGACGAATCGTGGTGAAAAACTGTTTTTT. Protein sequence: CASSIERTGTNRGEKLFF.

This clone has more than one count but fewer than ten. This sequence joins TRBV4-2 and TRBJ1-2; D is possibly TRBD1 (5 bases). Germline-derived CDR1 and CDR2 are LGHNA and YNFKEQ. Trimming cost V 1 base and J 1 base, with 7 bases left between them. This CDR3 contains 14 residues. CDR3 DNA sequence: TGTGCCAGCAGCCAAGGGGGGGATAACTATGGCTACACCTTC. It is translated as CASSQGGDNYGYTF.

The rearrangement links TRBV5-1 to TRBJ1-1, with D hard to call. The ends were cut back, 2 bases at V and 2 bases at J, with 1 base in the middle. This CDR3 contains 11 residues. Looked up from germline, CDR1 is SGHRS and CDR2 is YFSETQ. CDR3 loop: CASSLNTEAFF. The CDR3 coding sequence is TGCGCCAGCAGCTTAAACACTGAAGCTTTCTTT.